These T cell receptor beta chains were read from a single sample in a study of early T cells in non-severe SARS-CoV-2 infection. TCRdb passed the 5' RACE reads through MiXCR, listing each CDR3 protein once. The repertoire holds approximately 62,000 distinct CDR3 sequences, with under 15% as singletons. The sample comprised whole blood. All receptors derive from an adult who was a healthcare worker with PCR-confirmed SARS-CoV-2 infection or an uninfected control (not recorded which). The CDR3 runs from the conserved cysteine through the conserved F or W. Fields, in order: J gene, V gene, CDR3 protein.

>TRBJ1-6|TRBV6-1
CASSEYQNSPLHF
>TRBJ2-5|TRBV18
CASCWGERETQYF
>TRBJ2-7|TRBV4-1
CASSQVSTYEQYF
>TRBJ2-3|TRBV7-9
CASSKRLAGVADTQYF
>TRBJ2-5|TRBV20-1
CSAGGLAGQETQYF
>TRBJ1-5|TRBV10-2
CASSPGRSNQPQHF
>TRBJ1-2|TRBV18
CASSPDSQGYGYTF
>TRBJ1-1|TRBV2
CASTGTDNTEAFF
>TRBJ2-4|TRBV7-2
CASSLGVGAKNIQYF
>TRBJ2-1|TRBV20-1
CSARVRTGRSYNEQFF
>TRBJ1-2|TRBV7-9
CASSFPFAGYGYTF
>TRBJ2-5|TRBV20-1
CSPLEIRAAQETQYF
>TRBJ2-1|TRBV9
CVSSVGEGNNEQFF
>TRBJ1-2|TRBV3-1
CASSPRPAYGYTF
>TRBJ1-1|TRBV20-1
CSAIYEMNTEAFF
>TRBJ2-2|TRBV6-2/TRBV6-3
CASSFDPGGTGELFF
>TRBJ2-2|TRBV20-1
CSAPWTAAGELFF
>TRBJ2-2|TRBV29-1
CSVELDTGELFF
>TRBJ1-2|TRBV18
CASSQGQDLYGYTF
>TRBJ2-3|TRBV5-1
CASSLGGAYTDTQYF
>TRBJ2-7|TRBV25-1
CATLGQGVYEQYF
>TRBJ1-2|TRBV5-4
CASSLEVGITNYGYTF
>TRBJ1-2|TRBV6-1
CASDPGGPNYGYTF
>TRBJ2-1|TRBV12-3/TRBV12-4
CASGEGGHGNEQFF
>TRBJ2-1|TRBV18
CASSPLRGEVHEQFF
>TRBJ1-1|TRBV6-2/TRBV6-3
CASTKAGGGGTEAFF
>TRBJ2-1|TRBV28
CASTAGSSAYNEQFF
>TRBJ1-5|TRBV30
CAWSHAGTGNQPQHF
>TRBJ2-1|TRBV7-2
CASSLRSAGTYNEQSF
>TRBJ2-6|TRBV24-1
CATSQEGSGANVLTF
>TRBJ2-7|TRBV7-9
CASSATSGYSYEQYF
>TRBJ2-7|TRBV12-3/TRBV12-4
CASSLSSGARDEQYF
>TRBJ2-1|TRBV20-1
CSAGTRRTTEQFF
>TRBJ2-3|TRBV20-1
CSAPVGGTSTDTQYF
>TRBJ2-1|TRBV5-1
CASSFTGTGGNEQFF